A single sample gave rise to the 14 T cell receptor beta chains below, sequenced in a study of cytomegalovirus exposure and HLA in healthy donors. The PCR used 60 Vbeta and 13 Jbeta primers. TCRdb's table, derived via immunoSEQ multiplex PCR, lists solely in-frame clones and lacks some. Of some 160,000 clones in the sample, approximately 80% were seen once. The sample comprised PBMCs. The source is a woman in her 40s in good health and CMV-seropositive.

The CDR3 loop reads CASSPGGLAGRATDTQYF. The DNA of the CDR3 is TGTGCCAGCAGCCCCGGGGGACTAGCGGGAAGAGCCACAGATACGCAGTATTTT. The genes are TRBV7-2 and TRBJ2-3; TRBD2 aligns across 13 bases. After removal of 5 bases from V and 2 bases from J, the junction contained 10 bases not matched to a gene. The germline V gene has CDR1 SGHTA and CDR2 FQGNSA. The CDR3 sequence is 18 residues long.

The chain combines TRBV28 with TRBJ1-5; D is ambiguous. Germline-derived CDR1 and CDR2 are MDHEN and SYDVKM. CDR3 size: 17 residues. V was shortened by 2 bases and J by 1 base, with 15 bases between the two germline ends. CDR3 loop: CASSLGGNGVSNQPQHF. The CDR3 DNA is TGTGCCAGCAGTTTAGGAGGCAACGGGGTGAGCAATCAGCCCCAGCATTTT.

The chain uses TRBV5-6 and TRBJ2-7; TRBD2 aligns across 7 bases. Trimming cost V 1 base and J 0 bases; bases outside gene matches: 7. CDR3 size: 16 residues. Germline loops: CDR1 SGHDT, CDR2 YYEEEE. The CDR3 spells CASSLLRRTSSYEQYF. DNA of the CDR3: TGTGCCAGCAGCTTGCTACGCAGGACTAGCTCCTACGAGCAGTACTTC.

V usage is TRBV27 and J usage is TRBJ2-5; 15 nucleotides line up with TRBD2. Trimming removed 4 bases from V and 5 bases from J; junction bases left unmatched: 8. The germline gives CDR1 MNHEY, CDR2 SMNVEV (reference sequence). The CDR3 extends over 17 amino acids. The CDR3 DNA sequence: TGTGCCAGCAGTTCCAGGACTAGCGGGAGGGCCGGGGAGACCCAGTACTTC. Amino acid sequence: CASSSRTSGRAGETQYF.

The J gene is TRBJ2-2, the V gene TRBV15; 10 bases line up with TRBD2. The CDR3 runs to 18 residues. J lost 4 bases, V lost 0 bases, and 8 bases had no gene match. Germline V gives CDR1 LNHNV, CDR2 YYDKDF (reference sequence). The CDR3 DNA reads as TGTGCCACCAGCAGAGATTTAAGCGGGAGGGGGATCACCGGGGAGCTGTTTTTT. This codes for CATSRDLSGRGITGELFF.

The chain uses TRBV6-5 and TRBJ1-4, with 8 positions matching TRBD1. Per the germline V gene, CDR1 is MNHEY and CDR2 is SVGAGI. V lost 10 bases and J lost 6; bases outside the gene matches: 1. The CDR3 consists of 11 residues. CDR3 amino acids: CATGQDEKLFF. DNA of the CDR3: TGTGCCACGGGACAGGATGAAAAACTGTTTTTT.

The V call is TRBV4-3, the J call TRBJ2-3; TRBD2 might be the D (6 bases). Between the trimmed V and J ends, which lost 3 bases and 5 bases, there was a span of 9 bases. The CDR3 is made up of 13 amino acids. The germline V gene has CDR1 LGHNA and CDR2 YSLEER. The CDR3 spells CASSQVGGDTQYF. The CDR3 coding sequence is TGCGCCAGCAGCCAGGTGGGGGGAGATACGCAGTATTTT.

This chain joins TRBV28 and TRBJ2-5; D might be TRBD2 (6 bases). The CDR3 runs 15 residues. The germline CDR1 and CDR2 sequences are MDHEN and SYDVKM. V lost 3 bases and J 11 bases, leaving 22 bases between the germline ends. CDR3 sequence reads: CASSFILGGSGEQYF. CDR3 coding DNA: TGTGCCAGCAGTTTCATCCTCGGGGGATCGGGGGAGCAGTACTTC. Filled out from reference TRBV28 and TRBJ2-5, the complete variable domain reads DVKVTQSSRYLVKRTGEKVFLECVQDMDHENMFWYRQDPGLGLRLIYFSYDVKMKEKGDIPEGYSVSREKKERFSLILESASTNQTSMYLCASSFILGGSGEQYFGPGTRLLVL.

CDR3 residues: CASSLSVELYNEQFF. Here the CDR3 DNA reads TGTGCCAGCAGCCTGAGCGTGGAGCTTTACAATGAGCAGTTCTTC. This chain uses TRBV7-6 with TRBJ2-1, with unresolved D. Germline values: CDR1 SGHVS, CDR2 FNYEAQ. The CDR3 loop spans 15 amino acids. Deletions cut 5 bases from V and 4 bases from J, with 15 bases between.

This clone appeared once. The rearrangement links TRBV4-2 to TRBJ1-1; D gene unclear. The CDR3 is made up of 14 amino acids. The germline V gene encodes CDR1 LGHNA and CDR2 YNFKEQ. V lost 0 bases and J 3 bases, leaving 8 bases between the germline ends. CDR3 region: CASSQDPRDTEAFF. The CDR3 DNA follows: TGTGCCAGCAGCCAAGATCCGAGGGACACTGAAGCTTTCTTT.

V gene TRBV4-2 combines with J gene TRBJ1-4; tentative D call: TRBD1 (6 bases). Trimming removed 3 bases at V and 2 bases at J, with 13 bases between. This CDR3 has 16 amino acids. From germline, CDR1 is LGHNA and CDR2 YNFKEQ. This CDR3 reads CASSHDTGLTNEKLFF. The CDR3, as DNA: TGTGCCAGCAGCCATGATACAGGGCTCACTAATGAAAAACTGTTTTTT.

This clone was observed once. This chain connects TRBV30 to TRBJ1-1; TRBD1 matches 8 bases. This CDR3 is 16 amino acids long. V trimming: 2 bases; J trimming: 0 bases; junction bases outside the gene matches: 8. CDR1 is GTSNPN, CDR2 SVGIG, per germline (reference sequence). The CDR3 DNA reads TGTGCCTGGAGTCCCCCGGGACAGGCGCTGAACACTGAAGCTTTCTTT. It is translated as CAWSPPGQALNTEAFF.

V gene TRBV7-2 combines with J gene TRBJ2-5; a possible D gene is TRBD1 (6 bases). Germline CDR1 and CDR2: SGHTA and FQGNSA. Trimming left V 1 base short and J 2 bases short, with 11 bases between. The CDR3 is 15 residues long. The CDR3 nucleotides are TGTGCCAGCAGCTTAGGGGGACACTTACAAGAGACCCAGTACTTC. Protein product: CASSLGGHLQETQYF.

The rearrangement uses TRBV18 and TRBJ2-7; 13 bases line up with TRBD2. Germline-derived CDR1 and CDR2 are KGHSH and LQKENI. Trimming took 4 bases from V and 0 from J; bases not matched to a gene: 6. CDR3 length: 17 residues. CDR3 bases: TGTGCCAGCTCACGGGGGACTAGCGGGGCCGTCTCCTACGAGCAGTACTTC. Amino acid sequence: CASSRGTSGAVSYEQYF.